This T cell receptor (beta chain) was recorded in a study of blood T cell repertoires in COVID-19. About the study: PBMCs, B-cell-depleted T cells, or T cells provided the cDNA or gDNA that made up the material.

The CDR3 is made up of 15 amino acids. Germline V gene lookup returns CDR1 MRHNA and CDR2 SNTAGT. Trimming removed 5 bases from V and 0 bases from J; junction bases left unmatched: 4. Original handling: Nucleated cell number was recorded as an estimate derived from reference gene primer amplification. The assay was immunoSEQ multiplex PCR, and TCRdb's table has in-frame clones only and misses some. Clone size and the V and J calls come from that table; the DNA yielded D and trimming. The data show over 350,000 clones, around nine tenths seen once. The study drew participants aged 18 to 89 years from 20 to 30 US areas. Clinical history reported by participants formed the basis on which cohorts were assigned. The sample holds one count of this clone.

The source material was PBMCs or T cells enriched from blood (not recorded which). V gene TRBV6-4 combines with J gene TRBJ2-1, with 7 bases aligning to TRBD1. This TCR was sampled from a woman aged 18-35 years with acute COVID-19. The CDR3 region has the DNA TGTGCCAGCAGTAGGGGACAGAGCTCCTACAATGAGCAGTTCTTC. Its protein is CASSRGQSSYNEQFF.